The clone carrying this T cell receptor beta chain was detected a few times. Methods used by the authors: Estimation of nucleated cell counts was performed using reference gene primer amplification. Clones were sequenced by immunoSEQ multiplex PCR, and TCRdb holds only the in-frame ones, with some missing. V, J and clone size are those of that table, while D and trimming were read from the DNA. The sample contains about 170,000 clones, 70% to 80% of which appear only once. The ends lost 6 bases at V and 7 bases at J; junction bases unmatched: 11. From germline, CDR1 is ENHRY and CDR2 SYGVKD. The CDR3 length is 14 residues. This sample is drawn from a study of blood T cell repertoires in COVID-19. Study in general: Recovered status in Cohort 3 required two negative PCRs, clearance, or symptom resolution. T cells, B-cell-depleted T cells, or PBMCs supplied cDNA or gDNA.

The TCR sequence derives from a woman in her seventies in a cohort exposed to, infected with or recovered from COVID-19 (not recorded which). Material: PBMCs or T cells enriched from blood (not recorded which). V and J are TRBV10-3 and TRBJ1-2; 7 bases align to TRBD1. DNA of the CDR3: TGTGCCATCAGATCCGGGACAGTTACGAGTGGCTACACCTTC. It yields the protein CAIRSGTVTSGYTF.